The following is a TCR beta chain sequence with its context. The CDR3 consists of 15 residues. The V and J ends lost 1 base and 4 bases, in that order; junction bases with no gene match: 6. Germline V CDR1 and CDR2: LGHNA, YNFKEQ. These data belong to a study of blood T cell repertoires in COVID-19. This study enrolled people aged about 18 to 100 from about 24 US geographic areas. Cohorts were determined from participant-reported clinical history. Those designated as exposed participants met a COVID-19 case within 2 weeks before study entry. Assay used: immunoSEQ multiplex PCR; TCRdb lists only in-frame clones, some missing. The sample has approximately 220,000 clones, 85% to 90% seen once.

The chain is built from TRBV4-2 and TRBJ1-2, with TRBD1 matching 7 bases. The receptor comes from a man aged 25 to 40 who had been exposed to COVID-19. Specimen: PBMCs or T cells enriched from blood (not recorded which). This chain's CDR3 is CASSQGYRGSYGYTF. CDR3 nucleotide sequence: TGTGCCAGCAGCCAAGGATACAGGGGTTCCTATGGCTACACCTTC.